Listed here are 30 T cell receptor beta chains from one sample, sequenced in a study of beta chain features in type 1 diabetes. The study, taken as a whole, reports: Shortening of TCRB CDR3s, moderate but significant, appeared in all four CD4+ subsets of Type 1 diabetes patients.

The antigens these receptors bind are not known. The isolated RNA, all of it, was reverse transcribed, so expressed TCRB transcripts were what got sequenced. The assay was immunoSEQ multiplex PCR, and TCRdb's table has in-frame clones only and misses some. The table has 250,000 to 300,000 clones, around 24% seen once. Sequenced material: naive CD4+ T cells from blood. These receptors all stem from a woman in her 30s with type 1 diabetes.

This clone was seen a handful of times. This sequence joins TRBV19 and TRBJ2-6; a weak D match, TRBD1 (5 bases). The CDR3 has 16 residues. V lost 3 bases and J 0 bases, leaving 9 bases between the germline ends. Germline CDR1 and CDR2: LNHDA and SQIVND (reference sequence). The CDR3 spells CASSIHGHSGANVLTF. Written as DNA, the CDR3 is TGTGCCAGTAGTATTCACGGACACTCTGGGGCCAACGTCCTGACTTTC.

In its sample, this clone was seen a few times. This chain joins TRBV28 and TRBJ1-3; D not resolved. Germline values: CDR1 MDHEN, CDR2 SYDVKM. Trimming took 3 bases from V and 0 from J, leaving 9 bases between them. The CDR3 has 15 residues. As DNA, the CDR3 is TGTGCCAGCAGTTTGTATCCCCTCTCTGGAAACACCATATATTTT. The encoded protein is CASSLYPLSGNTIYF.

This clone was observed once. This chain joins TRBV30 and TRBJ1-1; D unresolved. With 0 bases removed from V and 4 bases from J, the gap between germline ends came to 9 bases. The germline V gene has CDR1 GTSNPN and CDR2 SVGIG (reference sequence). This CDR3 spans 13 amino acids. The CDR3 sequence: CAWSVAGSTEAFF. For the CDR3, the DNA is TGTGCCTGGAGTGTGGCTGGGAGCACTGAAGCTTTCTTT.

DNA of the CDR3: TGTGCCATCAGTAAGGATCCGGGAACCCAGTACTTC. It is translated as CAISKDPGTQYF. This chain links TRBV10-3 with TRBJ2-5; possibly TRBD2 for D (5 bases). The CDR3 has 12 residues. Germline V lookup: CDR1 ENHRY, CDR2 SYGVKD. V was shortened by 5 bases and J by 8 bases, with 12 bases between the two germline ends.

The chain couples TRBV7-9 to TRBJ2-1; 9 nucleotides line up with TRBD1. The CDR3 covers 18 residues. Germline V gives CDR1 SEHNR, CDR2 FQNEAQ (reference sequence). Trimming cost V 3 bases and J 7 bases; bases outside gene matches: 16. The CDR3 DNA follows: TGTGCCAGCAGCTTCTTGCCGGGACAGGGCTTTTCCAGGAATGAGCAGTTCTTC. The encoded protein is CASSFLPGQGFSRNEQFF.

In regard to this clone: Different DNA sequences within this sample yield the same CDR3. J is TRBJ2-7 and V is TRBV29-1, with a tentative D call TRBD1 (5 bases). V gave up 7 bases and J gave up 1 base, with 8 bases separating them. The CDR3 covers 11 residues. The germline gives CDR1 SQVTM, CDR2 ANQGSEA. This CDR3 reads CSARDSYEQYF. CDR3 coding DNA: TGCAGCGCCAGGGATTCCTACGAGCAGTACTTC.

The V and J genes are TRBV7-3 and TRBJ2-1; D perhaps matches TRBD2 (5 bases). CDR1 and CDR2 from the germline V gene are SGHTA and FQGTGA. The CDR3 is made up of 13 amino acids. V was trimmed by 3 bases and J by 6 bases, leaving 9 bases between them. This chain's CDR3 is CASSFSEINEQFF. CDR3 in DNA: TGTGCCAGCAGCTTTAGCGAGATCAATGAGCAGTTCTTC.

The V and J genes are TRBV19 and TRBJ2-2; D possibly corresponds to TRBD2 (6 bases). The CDR3 has 14 residues. V was shortened by 7 bases and J by 4 bases, with 13 bases between the two germline ends. CDR1 is LNHDA, CDR2 SQIVND, per germline (reference sequence). CDR3 protein: CASTGDRTTGELFF. The CDR3, as DNA: TGTGCCAGTACGGGGGATCGAACCACCGGGGAGCTGTTTTTT.

In this sample, this clone turned up a few times. This sequence joins TRBV28 and TRBJ1-5; D is possibly TRBD1 (5 bases). CDR1 is MDHEN, CDR2 SYDVKM, per germline. Deletions cut 6 bases from V and 6 bases from J, with 18 bases between. The CDR3 extends over 15 amino acids. CDR3 sequence: CASSEATATIQPQHF. CDR3 sequence (DNA): TGTGCCAGCAGCGAGGCGACAGCAACGATTCAGCCCCAGCATTTT.

This clone was seen only a few times. The J gene is TRBJ2-5, the V gene TRBV7-8, with 10 bases fitting TRBD2. Germline values: CDR1 SGHVS, CDR2 FQNEAQ. Trimming removed 2 bases from V and 3 bases from J; junction bases left unmatched: 9. This CDR3 contains 17 residues. The CDR3 DNA follows: TGTGCCAGCAGCTTAACCGCTAGCGGGAGAGCGGAAGAGACCCAGTACTTC. It specifies CASSLTASGRAEETQYF.

V and J are TRBV27 and TRBJ2-1; D gene unclear. This CDR3 has 13 residues. V was cut by 3 bases and J by 5 bases, with 8 bases left in between. Germline loops: CDR1 MNHEY, CDR2 SMNVEV (reference sequence). The CDR3 loop is CASSLLEHNEQFF. The CDR3 DNA reads as TGTGCCAGCAGTTTGCTAGAACACAATGAGCAGTTCTTC.

The DNA for the CDR3 is TGTGCCTGGAGTGTACGGGGGGGGATCAACACTGAAGCTTTCTTT. Residues: CAWSVRGGINTEAFF. This rearrangement joins TRBV30 to TRBJ1-1; the D gene is possibly TRBD1 (5 bases). Per germline, CDR1 GTSNPN and CDR2 SVGIG (reference sequence). CDR3 length: 15 amino acids. V was clipped by 0 bases and J by 2 bases, with 13 bases between them.

This clone turned up a few times. This chain links TRBV7-9 with TRBJ2-3; 9 positions agree with TRBD1. The CDR3 has 15 residues. In germline, CDR1 is SEHNR, CDR2 FQNEAQ (reference sequence). V dropped 4 bases and J dropped 5; count of bases not matched to a gene: 7. The CDR3 reads CASSYGTGLGDTQYF. The CDR3 DNA follows: TGTGCCAGCAGCTACGGGACAGGGCTTGGAGATACGCAGTATTTT.

V gene TRBV6-4 combines with J gene TRBJ2-1; 7 nucleotides align to TRBD1. From germline, CDR1 is MRHNA and CDR2 SNTAGT. The J segment lost 4 bases and the V segment lost 6 bases, leaving 3 bases of the junction unmatched. The CDR3 consists of 13 residues. CDR3 in DNA: TGTGCCAGCAGCTCGGGACAGTACAATGAGCAGTTCTTC. The encoded protein is CASSSGQYNEQFF.

This clone was detected a few times. The gene calls are TRBV7-9 and TRBJ2-3, with 8 bases identical to TRBD2. V was clipped by 2 bases and J by 5 bases; unmatched bases: 3. Germline V gene sequence: CDR1 SEHNR, CDR2 FQNEAQ (reference sequence). The CDR3 extends over 14 amino acids. Written as DNA, the CDR3 is TGTGCCAGCAGCTTAACTAGCGGCGGAGATACGCAGTATTTT. As protein: CASSLTSGGDTQYF.

The chain has TRBV10-2 and TRBJ1-4; D ambiguous. From germline, CDR1 is WSHSY and CDR2 SAAADI. The CDR3 has 14 residues. The ends were cut back, 5 bases at V and 5 bases at J, with 12 bases in the middle. The CDR3 coding sequence is TGCGCCAGCAGTTGGACGGAGGGAAATGAAAAACTGTTTTTT. It specifies CASSWTEGNEKLFF.

V is TRBV29-1 and J is TRBJ2-7, with 7 nucleotides matching TRBD2. The V segment lost 7 bases and the J segment 5 bases; nucleotides outside the gene matches: 5. Per germline, CDR1 SQVTM and CDR2 ANQGSEA. CDR3 length: 11 amino acids. CDR3 nucleotide sequence: TGCAGCGCCCGTCGGGGGGACGAGCAGTACTTC. Translated: CSARRGDEQYF.

This chain joins TRBV9 and TRBJ2-1; perhaps TRBD2 as D (6 bases). Germline V gene lookup returns CDR1 SGDLS and CDR2 YYNGEE. The CDR3 length is 16 residues. The germline V and J ends were trimmed by 1 base and 0 bases, with 11 bases remaining between them. The DNA of the CDR3 is TGTGCCAGCAGCGTAAATGTCGGGAGCTCCTACAATGAGCAGTTCTTC. This codes for CASSVNVGSSYNEQFF.

This clone was recorded a few times. This chain joins TRBV29-1 and TRBJ2-5; D is possibly TRBD1 (5 bases). The V and J ends lost 3 bases and 5 bases respectively, with 10 bases between them. This CDR3 comprises 12 residues. CDR1 SQVTM and CDR2 ANQGSEA come from the germline V gene. The CDR3 here is CSVDGKGETQYF. CDR3 coding DNA: TGCAGCGTTGATGGCAAGGGGGAGACCCAGTACTTC.

The chain links TRBV19 to TRBJ2-7; TRBD1 agrees at 7 bases. The V gene end was trimmed by 3 bases and the J gene end by 4 bases; junction bases not matched to a gene: 3. The CDR3 contains 13 residues. CDR1 and CDR2 from the germline V gene are LNHDA and SQIVND (reference sequence). Here the CDR3 reads CASSIQTGYEQYF. The CDR3, as DNA: TGTGCCAGTAGTATCCAGACAGGGTACGAGCAGTACTTC.

The rearrangement links TRBV9 to TRBJ1-1; TRBD1 aligns across 7 bases. In germline, CDR1 is SGDLS, CDR2 YYNGEE. V was clipped by 3 bases and J by 3 bases; unmatched bases: 5. This CDR3 is built from 14 residues. In DNA, the CDR3 is TGTGCCAGCAGCGCAACAGGGGTCGACACTGAAGCTTTCTTT. Encoded protein: CASSATGVDTEAFF.

This clone was observed a few times. The chain employs TRBV7-2 and TRBJ2-5; weak D call: TRBD1 (6 bases). With 1 base removed from V and 3 bases from J, the gap between germline ends came to 12 bases. This CDR3 has 15 amino acids. Per the germline V gene, CDR1 is SGHTA and CDR2 is FQGNSA. In DNA form, the CDR3 reads TGTGCCAGCAGCTTAGGGTGGGGGCCCGAAGAGACCCAGTACTTC. This encodes CASSLGWGPEETQYF.

This clone was observed a few times. The V call is TRBV10-3, the J call TRBJ2-6; TRBD2 might be the D (5 bases). Trimming took off 1 base at V and 4 bases at J, with 14 bases between the two ends. The CDR3 is 17 amino acids. CDR1 is ENHRY and CDR2 is SYGVKD in the germline V gene. CDR3 coding DNA: TGTGCCATCAGTGAGTGGAGGTTGGGCTCCGGGGCCAACGTCCTGACTTTC. It specifies CAISEWRLGSGANVLTF.

This chain links TRBV30 with TRBJ1-5; 7 bases map to TRBD1. The CDR3 sequence is 15 residues long. CDR1 GTSNPN and CDR2 SVGIG come from the germline V gene (reference sequence). V shed 5 bases, J shed 2 bases, and the junction held 9 bases outside the gene matches. The CDR3 sequence is CAWSRDSYGNQPQHF. CDR3 nucleotides: TGTGCCTGGTCTCGGGACAGTTATGGCAATCAGCCCCAGCATTTT.

This clone appeared a single time. V and J are TRBV2 and TRBJ1-2, with 11 bases that match TRBD1. Germline CDR1 is SNHLY and CDR2 is FYNNEI. The CDR3 length is 15 residues. The junction had 5 bases not matched to a gene; V was cut back by 4 bases and J by 4 bases. CDR3 in DNA: TGTGCCAGCAGTGCGGACAGGGGGCTCGTCTATGGCTACACCTTC. Its translation: CASSADRGLVYGYTF.

V and J are TRBV7-2 and TRBJ2-7; no clear D gene. This CDR3 is 13 amino acids long. Germline assignment: CDR1 SGHTA and CDR2 FQGNSA. Trimming pared 5 bases from V and 3 bases from J, leaving 11 bases between. CDR3 bases: TGTGCCAGCAGCCCCGTCCCCGTCTACGAGCAGTACTTC. It is translated as CASSPVPVYEQYF.

In its sample, this clone was seen a few times. The chain links TRBV10-3 to TRBJ2-7; 9 nucleotides line up with TRBD2. The CDR3 is 14 amino acids. V lost 2 bases and J lost 3; bases outside the gene matches: 2. Per the germline V gene, CDR1 is ENHRY and CDR2 is SYGVKD. CDR3 bases: TGTGCCATCAGTGAGACTAGCGGGCTCTACGAGCAGTACTTC. Its protein is CAISETSGLYEQYF.

The chain links TRBV19 to TRBJ1-5; 10 bases fit TRBD1. J lost 3 bases, V lost 10 bases, and 9 bases had no gene match. Per germline, CDR1 LNHDA and CDR2 SQIVND (reference sequence). This CDR3 comprises 15 residues. The CDR3 protein is CATGTGEAANQPQHF. DNA of the CDR3: TGTGCCACCGGGACAGGGGAAGCGGCCAATCAGCCCCAGCATTTT.

This clone was seen a few times. Other DNA sequences in the sample encode the same CDR3. CDR3 DNA sequence: TGCGCCAGCAGCTTGGACAGGGGGACCTACGAGCAGTACTTC. It encodes CASSLDRGTYEQYF. This chain links TRBV5-1 with TRBJ2-7, with TRBD1 identical over 8 bases. Germline CDR1 and CDR2: SGHRS and YFSETQ. With 0 bases clipped from V and 2 bases from J, the junction kept 1 base outside the gene matches. The CDR3 runs to 14 residues.

In its sample, this clone was seen a few times. This rearrangement joins TRBV30 to TRBJ2-1; 10 nucleotides match TRBD2. Germline trimming cut 7 bases from V and 10 bases from J; bases unmatched to any gene: 10. The CDR3 covers 13 residues. Germline V gene data show CDR1 as GTSNPN and CDR2 as SVGIG (reference sequence). CDR3 bases: TGTGCCTCCGGACTAGCGGTTTCAACGGAGCAGTTCTTC. It translates to CASGLAVSTEQFF.